This entry lists 6 T cell receptor beta chains sequenced from one sample in a study of shared clonotypes between healthy human individuals. TCRdb's copy holds only in-frame clones and misses some; the assay was immunoSEQ multiplex PCR. The sample has a few million clones, approximately 94% seen once. Sequenced material: naive CD4+ T cells sorted from blood. Subset reported: CD45RA+ positively selected. These receptors were taken from a young man in good health.

The chain links TRBV6-5 to TRBJ2-1; D unresolved. Germline CDR1 reads MNHEY; CDR2 reads SVGAGI. The ends were cut back, 0 bases at V and 12 bases at J, with 6 bases in the middle. CDR3 length: 11 amino acids. CDR3 sequence (DNA): TGTGCCAGCAGTTACTCCCAAGCGCAGTTCTTC. The encoded protein is CASSYSQAQFF.

The V gene is TRBV5-1, the J gene TRBJ2-2, with D maybe TRBD1 (6 bases). This CDR3 is built from 14 residues. Germline CDR1 and CDR2: SGHRS and YFSETQ. V lost 4 bases, J lost 6 bases, and 13 bases lay in between. CDR3 in amino acids: CASSQGITAGELFF. CDR3 coding DNA: TGCGCCAGCAGCCAGGGGATCACCGCCGGGGAGCTGTTTTTT. Complete variable domain (other parts from reference TRBV5-1 and TRBJ2-2): KAGVTQTPRYLIKTRGQQVTLSCSPISGHRSVSWYQQTPGQGLQFLFEYFSETQRNKGNFPGRFSGRQFSNSRSEMNVSTLELGDSALYLCASSQGITAGELFFGEGSRLTVL.

The gene calls are TRBV4-1 and TRBJ2-1, with 8 bases aligning to TRBD2. This CDR3 spans 16 amino acids. The V gene's germline CDR1 is MGHRA and CDR2 YSYEKL. V was clipped by 0 bases and J by 4 bases; unmatched bases: 5. This CDR3 reads CASSQEFAGGYNEQFF. The CDR3 coding sequence is TGCGCCAGCAGCCAAGAATTCGCGGGAGGTTACAATGAGCAGTTCTTC.

The chain joins TRBV11-2 to TRBJ2-1, with D uncertain. From germline, CDR1 is SGHAT and CDR2 FQNNGV. Between the trimmed V and J ends, which lost 1 base and 2 bases, there was a span of 9 bases. The CDR3 is 15 residues long. The CDR3 reads CASSLAQFAYNEQFF. The CDR3 DNA reads TGTGCCAGCAGCTTAGCACAGTTCGCCTACAATGAGCAGTTCTTC. Supplemented by reference TRBV11-2 and TRBJ2-1, the full variable domain reads EAGVAQSPRYKIIEKRQSVAFWCNPISGHATLYWYQQILGQGPKLLIQFQNNGVVDDSQLPKDRFSAERLKGVDSTLKIQPAKLEDSAVYLCASSLAQFAYNEQFFGPGTRLTVL.

The chain couples TRBV5-1 to TRBJ1-5; the D is unclear. CDR3 length equals 17 residues. The germline gives CDR1 SGHRS, CDR2 YFSETQ. V gave up 1 base and J gave up 0 bases, with 14 bases separating them. The CDR3 nucleotides are TGCGCCAGCAGCTTGTATCCCGCAGGAAATAGCAATCAGCCCCAGCATTTT. It translates to CASSLYPAGNSNQPQHF.

The J gene is TRBJ2-3, the V gene TRBV18; 9 bases align to TRBD2. CDR3 size: 16 residues. Germline-derived CDR1 and CDR2 are KGHSH and LQKENI. V was clipped by 1 base and J by 2 bases; unmatched bases: 4. CDR3 in DNA: TGTGCCAGCTCACCACGATCTAGCGGGACCACAGATACGCAGTATTTT. Translation: CASSPRSSGTTDTQYF.